One and the same sample provided the 7 T cell receptor beta chains below, sequenced in a study of response to subunit inactivated influenza vaccine. TCRdb re-derived calls from the RT-PCR reads in MiXCR, one entry per CDR3 protein. The sample gives some 540,000 distinct CDR3 sequences, less than 25% of which show up once; approximately 3% is in the top ten. The same sample was also studied in work on T cells expressing NK-cell markers. Per that study: Synthesis of TCR beta cDNA relied on 5'RACE template switching carrying UMIs.

Sequencing was performed on CD4+ T cells sorted from PBMCs, taken about 12 days after vaccination. Receptors were obtained from a man over 45 who received an inactivated influenza vaccine.

J is TRBJ2-5 and V is TRBV7-3, with 10 nucleotides matching TRBD2. CDR3 length equals 17 residues. Germline-derived CDR1 and CDR2 are SGHTA and FQGTGA. V shed 5 bases, J shed 7 bases, and the junction held 16 bases outside the gene matches. The CDR3 DNA reads as TGTGCCAGCAGCCCGGGACTAGCGAAGAGAGGGGTCGGGACCCAGTACTTC. This sequence encodes CASSPGLAKRGVGTQYF.

V usage is TRBV20-1 and J usage is TRBJ1-4; D ambiguous. From germline, CDR1 is DFQATT and CDR2 SNEGSKA (reference sequence). Trimming removed 0 bases from V and 3 bases from J, with 17 bases in between. The length of the CDR3 is 17 residues. The CDR3 nucleotides read TGCAGTGCTAGAGATCGTTCCAGGAATCTTCCTAATGAAAAACTGTTTTTT. Encoded protein: CSARDRSRNLPNEKLFF.

The gene calls are TRBV7-3 and TRBJ2-1; 12 bases match TRBD2. V shed 5 bases, J shed 11 bases, and the junction held 13 bases outside the gene matches. This CDR3 spans 16 amino acids. Per germline, CDR1 SGHTA and CDR2 FQGTGA. The CDR3 coding sequence is TGTGCCAGCAGCGGGGAGACTAGCGGGGGTGCTGTTAAGCAGTTCTTC. The encoded protein is CASSGETSGGAVKQFF.

The chain joins TRBV4-3 to TRBJ2-7; 7 bases map to TRBD1. Trimming took 1 base from V and 6 from J; bases not matched to a gene: 6. From germline, CDR1 is LGHNA and CDR2 YSLEER. The CDR3 length is 14 residues. The CDR3 is CASSQGQGIGEQYF. In DNA, the CDR3 is TGCGCCAGCAGCCAAGGACAGGGAATAGGCGAGCAGTACTTC.

V gene TRBV2 combines with J gene TRBJ2-2; tentatively, D is TRBD1 (5 bases). The CDR3 runs to 15 residues. Germline assignment: CDR1 SNHLY and CDR2 FYNNEI. V was cut by 2 bases and J by 6 bases, with 13 bases left in between. The CDR3 region is CASSEWQGFAGELFF. Here the CDR3 DNA reads TGTGCCAGCAGTGAATGGCAGGGTTTCGCCGGGGAGCTGTTTTTT.

The rearrangement joins TRBV29-1 to TRBJ1-1; D remains ambiguous. The CDR3 is 14 residues long. Germline V CDR1 and CDR2: SQVTM, ANQGSEA. The ends were cut back, 3 bases at V and 4 bases at J, with 15 bases in the middle. CDR3 nucleotides: TGCAGCGTTGATCAGTGGAGGACCCTCACTGAAGCTTTCTTT. It codes for CSVDQWRTLTEAFF.

V usage is TRBV29-1 and J usage is TRBJ2-1; D unclear. The CDR3 contains 12 residues. V lost 7 bases and J lost 0, with 7 bases in between. CDR1 SQVTM and CDR2 ANQGSEA come from the germline V gene. The CDR3 DNA reads as TGCAGCGGAGCCAGCTCCTACAATGAGCAGTTCTTC. This gives the protein CSGASSYNEQFF.